Following are 3 T cell receptor beta chains from one sample sequenced in a study of a mutant IDH1 vaccine in newly diagnosed glioma. These TCRs' antigens remain unknown. As to time point: week 11, during vaccination. All doses held 300 ug of mutant IDH1 20-mer peptide, with topical imiquimod. Sequenced by immunoSEQ multiplex PCR; TCRdb stores in-frame clones only, minus some. The data show roughly 62,000 clones, 75% to 90% seen once. The sample in question was PBMCs, obtained from a glioma patient whose treatment included an IDH1 peptide vaccine. The source is a man aged 35-49 years with glioma.

CDR3 residues: CASSRGTGDSPLHF. CDR3 bases: TGTGCCAGTAGCCGCGGGACAGGGGATTCACCCCTCCACTTT. This rearrangement joins TRBV19 to TRBJ1-6; 10 nucleotides line up with TRBD1. This CDR3 contains 14 residues. Per germline, CDR1 LNHDA and CDR2 SQIVND (reference sequence). After removal of 6 bases from V and 8 bases from J, the junction contained 4 bases not matched to a gene.

The V and J genes are TRBV21-1 and TRBJ1-2. TRBV21-1 has pseudogene status. The length of the CDR3 is 12 residues. The CDR3 loop reads CASSLNGDGYTF. In DNA form, the CDR3 reads TGTGCCAGCAGCCTGAACGGGGACGGCTACACCTTC.

The CDR3 sequence is CASSQDPSGRWGNEQFF. CDR3 bases: TGTGCCAGCAGCCAAGATCCCAGCGGGAGATGGGGCAATGAGCAGTTCTTC. V and J are TRBV4-2 and TRBJ2-1; 8 positions match TRBD2. The germline gives CDR1 LGHNA, CDR2 YNFKEQ. The CDR3 runs 17 residues. The V gene end was trimmed by 0 bases and the J gene end by 6 bases; junction bases not matched to a gene: 10.